This T cell receptor (beta chain) was observed in a study of PD-L1 blockade in urothelial cancer. Clones were read by immunoSEQ multiplex PCR, and TCRdb kept only the in-frame ones, dropping some. Counted here are tens of thousands of clones, roughly four fifths occurring once; the ten biggest clones make up 3% to 3.5%. Between the trimmed V and J ends, which lost 6 bases and 0 bases, there was a span of 6 bases. There are 13 residues in the CDR3. The germline CDR1 and CDR2 sequences are MNHEY and SVGAGI. The receptor comes from a man in his 70s with urothelial cancer. The sample consisted of PBMCs, taken around atezolizumab (anti-PD-L1) treatment. The rearrangement uses TRBV6-5 and TRBJ1-3, with D unclear. The CDR3 loop is CASRLYSGNTIYF. In DNA form, the CDR3 reads TGTGCCAGCAGGTTGTACTCTGGAAACACCATATATTTT.